Listed below are T cell receptor beta chains from one sample, sequenced in a study of early T cells in non-severe SARS-CoV-2 infection. TCRdb reprocessed the 5' RACE reads with MiXCR, giving one entry per CDR3 protein. The table records tens of thousands of distinct CDR3 sequences, more than 5% of them present only once. The sequenced sample was whole blood. These receptors were taken from an adult who was a healthcare worker with PCR-confirmed SARS-CoV-2 infection or an uninfected control (not recorded which). Each CDR3 is given with its conserved first and last residue. A D gene is named only where the DNA matches it firmly. Only some rows state a clone size, as once, few, many or a class for expanded clones.

d_call: -; j_call: TRBJ2-6; clone_size: many; v_call: TRBV27; cdr3_nt: TGTGCCAGCAGTTTAACCTCTGGGGCCAACGTCCTGACTTTC; cdr3_aa: CASSLTSGANVLTF
d_call: TRBD1; j_call: TRBJ1-3; clone_size: -; v_call: TRBV18; cdr3_nt: TGTGCCAGCTCATTGGGACAGGGCGGAAACACCATATATTTT; cdr3_aa: CASSLGQGGNTIYF
d_call: -; j_call: TRBJ2-5; clone_size: many; v_call: TRBV7-7; cdr3_nt: TGTGCCAGCAGCCTGTCTGGGATGCAAGAGACCCAGTACTTC; cdr3_aa: CASSLSGMQETQYF
d_call: -; j_call: TRBJ2-7; clone_size: many; v_call: TRBV7-9; cdr3_nt: TGTGCCAGCAGCTTAGACCCCTGGGAGCAGTACTTC; cdr3_aa: CASSLDPWEQYF
d_call: -; j_call: TRBJ1-6; clone_size: many; v_call: TRBV12-3/TRBV12-4; cdr3_nt: TGTGCCAGCAGCACACTCAATTCACCCCTCCACTTT; cdr3_aa: CASSTLNSPLHF
d_call: -; j_call: TRBJ2-7; clone_size: few; v_call: TRBV5-5; cdr3_nt: TGTGCCAGCAACAAGTACAGCTCCTACGAGCAGTACTTC; cdr3_aa: CASNKYSSYEQYF
d_call: TRBD1; j_call: TRBJ2-2; clone_size: many; v_call: TRBV9; cdr3_nt: TGTGCCAGCAGCGTAGGTAGGGGGCCGAACGGGGAGCTGTTTTTT; cdr3_aa: CASSVGRGPNGELFF
d_call: -; j_call: TRBJ1-6; clone_size: few; v_call: TRBV29-1; cdr3_nt: TGCAGCGTTGATGATCGGGTCCCCCTCCACTTT; cdr3_aa: CSVDDRVPLHF
d_call: -; j_call: TRBJ2-7; clone_size: many; v_call: TRBV7-2; cdr3_nt: TGTGCCAGCAGCTGGTTTCCGGGTACCTACGAGCAGTACTTC; cdr3_aa: CASSWFPGTYEQYF
d_call: TRBD1; j_call: TRBJ1-2; clone_size: many; v_call: TRBV20-1; cdr3_nt: TGCAGTGCTATAGACAGGGCTAGCGGCTACACCTTC; cdr3_aa: CSAIDRASGYTF
d_call: -; j_call: TRBJ1-3; clone_size: -; v_call: TRBV7-2; cdr3_nt: TGTGCCAGCAGCTTGGGCAGGGTGGACGGAAACACCATATATTTT; cdr3_aa: CASSLGRVDGNTIYF
d_call: TRBD1; j_call: TRBJ1-2; clone_size: many; v_call: TRBV30; cdr3_nt: TGTGCCTGGAGAAGAACAGGGGCGTGGAGCTACACCTTC; cdr3_aa: CAWRRTGAWSYTF
d_call: -; j_call: TRBJ2-7; clone_size: many; v_call: TRBV7-2; cdr3_nt: TGTGCCAGCAGCTTACCAATGACTGCCTACGAGCAGTACTTC; cdr3_aa: CASSLPMTAYEQYF
d_call: TRBD1; j_call: TRBJ1-1; clone_size: many; v_call: TRBV4-2; cdr3_nt: TGTGCCAGCAGCCAAGAGGTCTACCCCCGTAGGACAGGGAAGGGCCGAGCTTTCTTT; cdr3_aa: CASSQEVYPRRTGKGRAFF
d_call: -; j_call: TRBJ2-2; clone_size: many; v_call: TRBV3-1; cdr3_nt: TGTGCCAGCAGAAATCTCCGCACCGGGGAGCTGTTTTTT; cdr3_aa: CASRNLRTGELFF
d_call: -; j_call: TRBJ2-7; clone_size: many; v_call: TRBV28; cdr3_nt: TGTGCCAGCAGTTTATTTGGGAACAGGGCCTACGAGCAGTACTTC; cdr3_aa: CASSLFGNRAYEQYF
d_call: -; j_call: TRBJ2-7; clone_size: many; v_call: TRBV6-5; cdr3_nt: TGTGCCAGCAGCCGCCGGCCCATGGCAGGCCTTTACGAGCAGTACTTC; cdr3_aa: CASSRRPMAGLYEQYF
d_call: TRBD1; j_call: TRBJ2-7; clone_size: -; v_call: TRBV7-6; cdr3_nt: TGTGCCAGCAGCCGAAAAGCCGGACAGGGGGAAGCCTACGAGCAGTACTTC; cdr3_aa: CASSRKAGQGEAYEQYF
d_call: -; j_call: TRBJ1-5; clone_size: many; v_call: TRBV5-5; cdr3_nt: TGTGCCAGCAGCTCGGGACCGTCGTTTAATCAGCCCCAGCATTTT; cdr3_aa: CASSSGPSFNQPQHF
d_call: -; j_call: TRBJ1-1; clone_size: many; v_call: TRBV7-9; cdr3_nt: TGTGCCAGCAGTTTTTTAGCTAGTGAAGCCTTCTTT; cdr3_aa: CASSFLASEAFF
d_call: -; j_call: TRBJ1-1; clone_size: -; v_call: TRBV7-6; cdr3_nt: TGTGCCAGCAGCCGGAGGGAGAACACTGAAGCTTTCTTT; cdr3_aa: CASSRRENTEAFF
d_call: TRBD1; j_call: TRBJ2-3; clone_size: many; v_call: TRBV5-1; cdr3_nt: TGCGCCAGCAGCTGGGGACAGGGCGAGGATACGCAGTATTTT; cdr3_aa: CASSWGQGEDTQYF
d_call: -; j_call: TRBJ2-1; clone_size: many; v_call: TRBV23-1; cdr3_nt: TGCGCCAGCAGTCAATCCTGGGCCCCCTACAATGAGCAGTTCTTC; cdr3_aa: CASSQSWAPYNEQFF
d_call: TRBD1; j_call: TRBJ1-2; clone_size: many; v_call: TRBV6-6; cdr3_nt: TGTGCCAGCAGTTACCCGAAGGACAGGCCAGGGGATGGCTACACCTTC; cdr3_aa: CASSYPKDRPGDGYTF
d_call: -; j_call: TRBJ1-1; clone_size: -; v_call: TRBV6-1; cdr3_nt: TGTGCCAGCAGTGAACAGGGGTACACTGAAGCTTTCTTT; cdr3_aa: CASSEQGYTEAFF
d_call: -; j_call: TRBJ2-1; clone_size: few; v_call: TRBV5-1; cdr3_nt: TGCGCCAGCAGCCCAGGGAACAGACAGTTCAATGAGCAGTTCTTC; cdr3_aa: CASSPGNRQFNEQFF
d_call: -; j_call: TRBJ2-2; clone_size: many; v_call: TRBV28; cdr3_nt: TGTGCCAGCAGTTTAACCTACACCGGGGAGCTGTTTTTT; cdr3_aa: CASSLTYTGELFF
d_call: TRBD1; j_call: TRBJ2-7; clone_size: many; v_call: TRBV11-2; cdr3_nt: TGTGCCAGCAGCCCAAGCCCGGGACAGCCAACCTACGAGCAGTACTTC; cdr3_aa: CASSPSPGQPTYEQYF
d_call: -; j_call: TRBJ1-3; clone_size: -; v_call: TRBV12-3/TRBV12-4; cdr3_nt: TGTGCCAGCAGTTTACGTTTGGGGTCACCCCAATCGAACACCATATATTTT; cdr3_aa: CASSLRLGSPQSNTIYF
d_call: TRBD1; j_call: TRBJ1-5; clone_size: many; v_call: TRBV19; cdr3_nt: TGTGCCAGTAGTAGGACAGGAGGGGATCAGCCCCAGCATTTT; cdr3_aa: CASSRTGGDQPQHF
d_call: -; j_call: TRBJ1-6; clone_size: many; v_call: TRBV7-6; cdr3_nt: TGTGCCAGCAGCCCTGCCCGGCAGGGAGGGGTTGAAAATGATTCACCCCTCCACTTT; cdr3_aa: CASSPARQGGVENDSPLHF